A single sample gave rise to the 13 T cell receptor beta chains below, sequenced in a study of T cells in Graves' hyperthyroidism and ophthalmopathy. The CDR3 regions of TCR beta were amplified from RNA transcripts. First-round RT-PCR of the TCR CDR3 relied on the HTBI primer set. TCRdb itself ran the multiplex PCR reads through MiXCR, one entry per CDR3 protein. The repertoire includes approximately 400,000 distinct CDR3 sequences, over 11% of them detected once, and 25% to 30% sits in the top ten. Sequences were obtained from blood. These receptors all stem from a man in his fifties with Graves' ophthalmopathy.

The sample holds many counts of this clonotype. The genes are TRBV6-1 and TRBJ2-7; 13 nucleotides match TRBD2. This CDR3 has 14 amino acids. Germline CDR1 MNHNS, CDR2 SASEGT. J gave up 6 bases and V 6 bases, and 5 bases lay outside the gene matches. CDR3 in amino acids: CASRGLAGAIEQYF. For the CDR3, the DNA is TGTGCCAGCAGAGGACTAGCGGGAGCAATCGAGCAGTACTTC.

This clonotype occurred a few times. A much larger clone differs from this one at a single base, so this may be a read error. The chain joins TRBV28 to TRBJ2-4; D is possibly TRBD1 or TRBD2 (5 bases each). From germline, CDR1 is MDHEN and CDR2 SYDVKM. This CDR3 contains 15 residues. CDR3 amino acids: CASSSLARDENTQYF. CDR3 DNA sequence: TGTGCCAGCAGTTCCCTCGCCAGGGACGAAAACACTCAGTACTTC.

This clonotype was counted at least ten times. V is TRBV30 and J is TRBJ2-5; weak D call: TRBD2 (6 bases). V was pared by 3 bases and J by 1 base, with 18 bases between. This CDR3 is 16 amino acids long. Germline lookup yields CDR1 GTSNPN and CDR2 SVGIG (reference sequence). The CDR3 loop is CAWRSPHAGGQETQYF. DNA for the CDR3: TGTGCCTGGAGATCGCCACACGCCGGGGGCCAAGAGACCCAGTACTTC.

CDR3 amino acids: CASSLALTSGRAGETQYF. CDR3 nucleotides: TGCGCCAGCAGCTTGGCCCTAACTAGCGGGAGGGCCGGAGAGACCCAGTACTTC. The V call is TRBV5-1, the J call TRBJ2-5; 13 bases match TRBD2. The CDR3 runs to 18 residues. V dropped 0 bases and J dropped 4; count of bases not matched to a gene: 9. The germline CDR1 and CDR2 sequences are SGHRS and YFSETQ.

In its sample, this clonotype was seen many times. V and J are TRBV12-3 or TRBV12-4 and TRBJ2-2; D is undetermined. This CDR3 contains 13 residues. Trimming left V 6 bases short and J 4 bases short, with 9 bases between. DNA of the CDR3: TGTGCCAGCAGGTTACAAAGCACCGGGGAGCTGTTTTTT. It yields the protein CASRLQSTGELFF.

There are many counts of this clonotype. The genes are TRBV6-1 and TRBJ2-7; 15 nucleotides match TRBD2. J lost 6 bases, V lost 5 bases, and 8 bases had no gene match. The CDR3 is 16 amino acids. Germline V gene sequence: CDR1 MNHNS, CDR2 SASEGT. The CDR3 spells CASSKSGLAGGVEQYF. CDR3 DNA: TGTGCCAGCAGTAAATCCGGACTAGCGGGAGGGGTCGAGCAGTACTTC.

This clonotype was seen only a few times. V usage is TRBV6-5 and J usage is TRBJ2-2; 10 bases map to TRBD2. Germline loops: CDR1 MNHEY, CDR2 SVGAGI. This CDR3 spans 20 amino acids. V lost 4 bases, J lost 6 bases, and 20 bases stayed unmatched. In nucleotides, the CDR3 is TGTGCCAGCAGTTTCGGACAGGGTGATAGCGGGAGGAACTTGGCCGGGGAGCTGTTTTTT. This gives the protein CASSFGQGDSGRNLAGELFF.

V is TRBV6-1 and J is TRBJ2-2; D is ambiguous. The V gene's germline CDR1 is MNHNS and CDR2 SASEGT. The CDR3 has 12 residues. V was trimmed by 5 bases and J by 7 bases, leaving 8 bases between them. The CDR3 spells CASSFGNGELFF. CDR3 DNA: TGTGCCAGCAGTTTTGGCAACGGGGAGCTGTTTTTT.

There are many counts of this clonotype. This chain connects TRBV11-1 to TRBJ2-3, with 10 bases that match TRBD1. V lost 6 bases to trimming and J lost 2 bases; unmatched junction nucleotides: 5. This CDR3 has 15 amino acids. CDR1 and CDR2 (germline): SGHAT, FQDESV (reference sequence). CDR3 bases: TGTGCCAGCAGGAGGGACAGGGGAAACACAGATACGCAGTATTTT. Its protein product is CASRRDRGNTDTQYF.

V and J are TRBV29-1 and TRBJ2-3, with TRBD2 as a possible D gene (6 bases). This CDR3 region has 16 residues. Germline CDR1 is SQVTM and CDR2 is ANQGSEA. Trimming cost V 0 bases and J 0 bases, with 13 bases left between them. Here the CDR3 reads CSVEDPLAISTDTQYF. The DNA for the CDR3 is TGCAGCGTTGAAGACCCTCTAGCGATTAGCACAGATACGCAGTATTTT.

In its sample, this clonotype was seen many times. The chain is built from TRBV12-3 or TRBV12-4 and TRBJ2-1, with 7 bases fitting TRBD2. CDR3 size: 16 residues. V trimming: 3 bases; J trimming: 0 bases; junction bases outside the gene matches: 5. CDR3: CASSLGGLNSYNEQFF. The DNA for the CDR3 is TGTGCCAGCAGTTTGGGGGGACTAAACTCCTACAATGAGCAGTTCTTC.

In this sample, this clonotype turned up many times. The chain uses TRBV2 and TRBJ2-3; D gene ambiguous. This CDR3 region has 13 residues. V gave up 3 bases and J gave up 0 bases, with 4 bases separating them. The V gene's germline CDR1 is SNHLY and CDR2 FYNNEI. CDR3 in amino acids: CASSEDSTDTQYF. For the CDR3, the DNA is TGTGCCAGCAGTGAGGACAGCACAGATACGCAGTATTTT. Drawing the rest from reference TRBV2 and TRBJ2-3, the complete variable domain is EPEVTQTPSHQVTQMGQEVILRCVPISNHLYFYWYRQILGQKVEFLVSFYNNEISEKSEIFDDQFSVERPDGSNFTLKIRSTKLEDSAMYFCASSEDSTDTQYFGPGTRLTVL.

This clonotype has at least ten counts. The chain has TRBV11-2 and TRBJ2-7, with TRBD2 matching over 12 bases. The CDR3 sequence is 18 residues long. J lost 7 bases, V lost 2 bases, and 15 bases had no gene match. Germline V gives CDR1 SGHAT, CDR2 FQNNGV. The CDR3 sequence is CASSLRLAGEARAGEQYF. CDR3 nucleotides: TGTGCCAGCAGCTTAAGACTAGCGGGAGAGGCGAGGGCTGGAGAGCAGTACTTC.